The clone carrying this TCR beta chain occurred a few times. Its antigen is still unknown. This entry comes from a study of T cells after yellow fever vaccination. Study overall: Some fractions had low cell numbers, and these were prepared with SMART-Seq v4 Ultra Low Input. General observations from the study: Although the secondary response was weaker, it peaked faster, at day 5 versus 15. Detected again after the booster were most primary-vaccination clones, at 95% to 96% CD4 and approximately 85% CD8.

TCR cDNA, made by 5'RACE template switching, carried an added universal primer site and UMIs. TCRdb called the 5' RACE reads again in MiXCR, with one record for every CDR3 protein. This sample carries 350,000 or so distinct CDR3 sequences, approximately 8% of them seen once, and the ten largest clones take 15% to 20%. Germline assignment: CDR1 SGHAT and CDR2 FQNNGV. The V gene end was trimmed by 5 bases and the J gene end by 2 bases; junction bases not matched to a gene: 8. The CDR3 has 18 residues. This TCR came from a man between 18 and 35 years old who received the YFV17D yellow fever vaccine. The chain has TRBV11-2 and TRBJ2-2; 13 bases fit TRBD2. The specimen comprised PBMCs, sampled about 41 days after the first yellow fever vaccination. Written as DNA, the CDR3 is TGTGCCAGCAGCCCCAGACTAGCGGGGGGCCTCAACACCGGGGAGCTGTTTTTT. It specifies CASSPRLAGGLNTGELFF.